This T cell receptor beta chain was sequenced during a study of T cell repertoires in cytomegalovirus infection. This clonotype occurred a few times. Its antigen is not known. The CDR3 has 15 amino acids. CDR1 and CDR2 from the germline V gene are MNHEY and SVGAGI. V gave up 0 bases and J gave up 2 bases, with 10 bases separating them. Study-wide points: Cumulative frequency of public TCR beta families picked out carriers of CMV plus the relevant HLA. Ex vivo responses were dominated by HLA-C-restricted CMV-specific TCR beta clonotypes.

TCRdb recomputed calls from the reads with MiXCR, one row per CDR3 protein. The sample yields 150,000 to 200,000 distinct CDR3 sequences, roughly 19% seen once. This clonotype was sampled from a human donor in good health (CMV status not recorded). Some clones in this sample may be carry-over from other donors' samples. Input material: PBMCs. The gene calls are TRBV6-5 and TRBJ2-5; perhaps D is TRBD1 or TRBD2 (6 bases each). The CDR3 region has the DNA TGTGCCAGCAGTTACTCTCCGGGGGCGCAAGAGACCCAGTACTTC. Translated: CASSYSPGAQETQYF.